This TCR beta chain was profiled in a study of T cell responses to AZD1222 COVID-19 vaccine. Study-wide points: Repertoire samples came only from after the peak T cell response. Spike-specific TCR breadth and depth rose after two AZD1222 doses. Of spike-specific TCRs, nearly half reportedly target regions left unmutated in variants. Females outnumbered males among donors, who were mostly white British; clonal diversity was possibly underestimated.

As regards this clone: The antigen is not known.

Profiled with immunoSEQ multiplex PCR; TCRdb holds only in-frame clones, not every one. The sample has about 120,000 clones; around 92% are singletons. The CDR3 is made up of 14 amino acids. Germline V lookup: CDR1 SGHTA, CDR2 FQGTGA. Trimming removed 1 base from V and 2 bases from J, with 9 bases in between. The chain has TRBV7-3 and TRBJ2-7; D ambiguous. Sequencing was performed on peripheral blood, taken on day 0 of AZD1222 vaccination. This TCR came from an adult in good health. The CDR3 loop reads CASSLIRGTYEQYF. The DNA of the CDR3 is TGTGCCAGCAGCTTAATACGCGGAACCTACGAGCAGTACTTC.